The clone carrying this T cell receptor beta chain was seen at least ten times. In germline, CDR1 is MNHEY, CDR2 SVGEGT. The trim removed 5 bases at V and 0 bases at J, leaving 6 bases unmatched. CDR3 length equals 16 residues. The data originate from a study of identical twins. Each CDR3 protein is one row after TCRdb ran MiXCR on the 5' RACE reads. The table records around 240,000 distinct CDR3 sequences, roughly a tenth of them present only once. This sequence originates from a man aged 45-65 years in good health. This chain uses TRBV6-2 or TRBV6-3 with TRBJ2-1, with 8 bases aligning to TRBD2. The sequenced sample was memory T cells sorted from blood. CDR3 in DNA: TGTGCCAGCAGTCCTACTAGCGGACGCTCCTACAATGAGCAGTTCTTC. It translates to CASSPTSGRSYNEQFF.